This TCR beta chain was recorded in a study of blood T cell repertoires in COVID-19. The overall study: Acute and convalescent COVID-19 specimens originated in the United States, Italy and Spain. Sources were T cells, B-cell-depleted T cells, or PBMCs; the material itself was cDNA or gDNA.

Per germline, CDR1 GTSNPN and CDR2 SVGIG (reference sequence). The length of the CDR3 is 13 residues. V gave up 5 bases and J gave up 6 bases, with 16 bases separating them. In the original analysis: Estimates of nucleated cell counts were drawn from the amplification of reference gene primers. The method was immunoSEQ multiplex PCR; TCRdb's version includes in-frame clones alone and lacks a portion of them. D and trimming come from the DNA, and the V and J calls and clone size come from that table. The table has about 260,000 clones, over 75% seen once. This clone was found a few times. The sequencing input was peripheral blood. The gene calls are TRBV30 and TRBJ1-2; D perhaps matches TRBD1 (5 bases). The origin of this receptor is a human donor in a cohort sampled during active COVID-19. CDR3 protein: CAWAQRAGNGYTF. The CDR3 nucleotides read TGTGCCTGGGCCCAAAGGGCAGGGAATGGCTACACCTTC.